Below, 27 T cell receptor beta chains from the same sample are listed, as sequenced in a study of metastatic and nonmetastatic thyroid tumors (dated by TCRdb to the early 2020s). Before undergoing thyroid surgery, none of the patients had been given any kind of treatment. The library was generated by PCR. The data were produced on an Illumina HiSeq 4000. TCRdb reprocessing: public reads trimmed at Q25 with fastp, clones called with MiXCR, in-frame beta chains kept. The sample data list tens of thousands of clones, and about 15% of these were observed just once. 13% to 15% of the sample goes to the ten largest clones. Sequencing was performed on tumor tissue. Source of these receptors: a female donor with papillary thyroid cancer or a benign thyroid nodule (not recorded which). Some clones in this sample may be carry-over from other donors' samples.

This clone was picked up many times. The J gene is TRBJ2-6, the V gene TRBV5-7; 7 nucleotides align to TRBD2. TRBV5-7 is classed as an ORF, of uncertain function. With V trimmed by 2 bases and J by 0 bases, 8 bases remained unmatched. CDR3 size: 18 residues. CDR3 sequence: CASSLGAGTSSGANVLTF. CDR3 DNA sequence: TGTGCCAGCAGCTTAGGAGCGGGGACCAGCTCTGGGGCCAACGTCCTGACTTTC.

This clone occurred many times. This rearrangement joins TRBV20-1 to TRBJ2-1; TRBD2 is a possible D gene (6 bases). The germline gives CDR1 DFQATT, CDR2 SNEGSKA (reference sequence). V shed 5 bases and J shed 4 bases, with 24 bases lying between them. This CDR3 is 17 amino acids long. The CDR3 is CSAPPLNGGAAYNEQFF. The DNA of the CDR3 is TGCAGTGCTCCTCCCCTTAATGGCGGGGCCGCTTACAATGAGCAGTTCTTC.

There are many counts of this clone. Additional DNA sequences in this sample encode the identical CDR3. The genes are TRBV30 and TRBJ2-3, with a possible D match to TRBD1 (7 bases). There are 13 residues in the CDR3. Trimming removed 2 bases from V and 5 bases from J, with 11 bases in between. CDR1 is GTSNPN, CDR2 SVGIG, per germline (reference sequence). CDR3 in amino acids: CAWSPQGGDTQYF. The CDR3 region has the DNA TGTGCCTGGAGTCCTCAGGGGGGAGATACGCAGTATTTT.

In this sample, this clone turned up many times. The DNA for the CDR3 is TGTGCCAGCAGCTTAGACCTAGCCCCCGGCTCCTACAATGAGCAGTTCTTC. It codes for CASSLDLAPGSYNEQFF. The chain is built from TRBV11-2 and TRBJ2-1, with a possible D match to TRBD2 (5 bases). CDR1 and CDR2 (germline): SGHAT, FQNNGV. V was pared by 0 bases and J by 0 bases, with 12 bases between. The CDR3 totals 17 residues. The full variable domain, completed using reference TRBV11-2 and TRBJ2-1, is EAGVAQSPRYKIIEKRQSVAFWCNPISGHATLYWYQQILGQGPKLLIQFQNNGVVDDSQLPKDRFSAERLKGVDSTLKIQPAKLEDSAVYLCASSLDLAPGSYNEQFFGPGTRLTVL.

This clone has just a few counts. CDR3: CASNLRSGGEQYF. The DNA for the CDR3 is TGTGCCAGCAACTTGCGCAGCGGGGGCGAGCAGTACTTC. The chain recombines TRBV7-3 with TRBJ2-7; 8 bases are shared with TRBD2. CDR1 is SGHTA, CDR2 FQGTGA, per germline. The CDR3 contains 13 residues. V was pared by 7 bases and J by 6 bases, with 8 bases of the junction left unmatched.

This clone was observed at least ten times. J is TRBJ1-1 and V is TRBV6-2 or TRBV6-3; D uncertain. The germline V gene encodes CDR1 MNHEY and CDR2 SVGEGT. This CDR3 is 13 amino acids long. The V end lost 6 bases, the J end lost 1 base, and 9 bases lay between the germline ends. The CDR3 loop is CASSHRENTEAFF. CDR3 bases: TGTGCCAGCAGCCATCGAGAGAACACTGAAGCTTTCTTT.

This chain joins TRBV20-1 and TRBJ2-3, with 8 positions matching TRBD2. Germline V gene sequence: CDR1 DFQATT, CDR2 SNEGSKA (reference sequence). V trimming: 0 bases; J trimming: 9 bases; junction bases outside the gene matches: 5. This CDR3 spans 13 amino acids. Here the CDR3 DNA reads TGCAGTGCTAGAGAGAAAGCGGGAGTGACGCAGTATTTT. Translation: CSAREKAGVTQYF.

At least ten counts were recorded for this clone. The chain combines TRBV6-2 or TRBV6-3 with TRBJ2-7, with D uncertain. CDR1 and CDR2 from the germline V gene are MNHEY and SVGEGT. This CDR3 comprises 13 residues. Trimming took off 7 bases at V and 2 bases at J, with 12 bases between the two ends. The CDR3 sequence is CASTAYTPYEQYF. CDR3 bases: TGTGCCAGCACGGCCTACACCCCCTACGAGCAGTACTTC.

The chain employs TRBV27 and TRBJ2-3, with 7 bases that match TRBD1. Germline V gene sequence: CDR1 MNHEY, CDR2 SMNVEV (reference sequence). The CDR3 length is 16 residues. Trimming removed 9 bases from V and 0 bases from J; junction bases left unmatched: 12. The CDR3 DNA reads as TGTGCCAGTGACATGACAGGGCACCTTAGCACAGATACGCAGTATTTT. This translates into CASDMTGHLSTDTQYF.

This clone appeared many times. The chain employs TRBV5-1 and TRBJ1-1, with D possibly TRBD1 on 5 matching bases. Trimming pared 3 bases from V and 0 bases from J, leaving 12 bases between. Germline V lookup: CDR1 SGHRS, CDR2 YFSETQ. CDR3 length: 15 amino acids. CDR3 DNA: TGCGCCAGCAGCTCGGCCGGGGCTATGAACACTGAAGCTTTCTTT. Translation: CASSSAGAMNTEAFF.

This clone is medium-sized. This chain links TRBV27 with TRBJ2-1; the match to TRBD1 covers 7 bases. The CDR3 length is 16 residues. V shed 7 bases, J shed 9 bases, and the junction held 18 bases outside the gene matches. Germline V gene sequence: CDR1 MNHEY, CDR2 SMNVEV (reference sequence). The CDR3 is CASTYLQGLGTTEQFF. As DNA, the CDR3 is TGTGCCAGCACTTATTTACAGGGGCTAGGCACAACTGAGCAGTTCTTC.

This clone was picked up many times. The CDR3 spells CASFPTNSYNEQFF. As DNA, the CDR3 is TGTGCCAGCTTCCCGACAAACTCTTACAATGAGCAGTTCTTC. The chain has TRBV28 and TRBJ2-1; D is unresolved. CDR1 MDHEN and CDR2 SYDVKM come from the germline V gene. Trimming pared 8 bases from V and 4 bases from J, leaving 15 bases between. The CDR3 consists of 14 residues. Filled out from reference TRBV28 and TRBJ2-1, the complete variable domain reads DVKVTQSSRYLVKRTGEKVFLECVQDMDHENMFWYRQDPGLGLRLIYFSYDVKMKEKGDIPEGYSVSREKKERFSLILESASTNQTSMYLCASFPTNSYNEQFFGPGTRLTVL.

Concerning this clone: The CDR3 does not end in the conserved phenylalanine or tryptophan, so this is likely a read error. The chain couples TRBV28 to TRBJ1-5, with D uncertain. The germline V and J ends were trimmed by 3 bases and 5 bases, with 14 bases remaining between them. The CDR3 has 15 residues. The germline V gene has CDR1 MDHEN and CDR2 SYDVKM. The CDR3 region has the DNA TGTGCCAGCAGTTTTGTCAGCAGGCCCGATCAGCCCCAGCATCTT. Amino acids: CASSFVSRPDQPQHL.

This clone came up a few times. The chain combines TRBV24-1 with TRBJ2-2; D not resolved. Germline CDR1 KGHDR, CDR2 SFDVKD. The CDR3 is 12 residues long. V shed 6 bases and J shed 10 bases, with 11 bases lying between them. CDR3 amino acids: CATSSRAVELFF. For the CDR3, the DNA is TGTGCCACCAGTTCAAGGGCCGTGGAGCTGTTTTTT.

This clone was seen many times. The chain has TRBV7-2 and TRBJ2-1; possibly TRBD2 for D (7 bases). The CDR3 length is 16 residues. Germline lookup yields CDR1 SGHTA and CDR2 FQGNSA. V shed 0 bases and J shed 3 bases, with 12 bases lying between them. The CDR3, as DNA: TGTGCCAGCAGCTTAGCGGGGGGGCGTCGCTACAATGAGCAGTTCTTC. This sequence encodes CASSLAGGRRYNEQFF. Full variable domain (missing parts from reference TRBV7-2 and TRBJ2-1): GAGVSQSPSNKVTEKGKDVELRCDPISGHTALYWYRQSLGQGLEFLIYFQGNSAPDKSGLPSDRFSAERTGGSVSTLTIQRTQQEDSAVYLCASSLAGGRRYNEQFFGPGTRLTVL.

This clone was recorded at least ten times. J is TRBJ2-7 and V is TRBV7-8; TRBD1 aligns across 8 bases. The CDR3 consists of 14 residues. From germline, CDR1 is SGHVS and CDR2 FQNEAQ. The junction had 2 bases not matched to a gene; V was cut back by 4 bases and J by 0 bases. The DNA for the CDR3 is TGTGCCAGCAGCTCAGGGGGCCTCTCCTACGAGCAGTACTTC. As protein: CASSSGGLSYEQYF. Full variable domain (remainder filled in from reference TRBV7-8 and TRBJ2-7): GAGVSQSPRYKVAKRGQDVALRCDPISGHVSLFWYQQALGQGPEFLTYFQNEAQLDKSGLPSDRFFAERPEGSVSTLKIQRTQQEDSAVYLCASSSGGLSYEQYFGPGTRLTVT.

At least ten counts were recorded for this clone. The chain has TRBV20-1 and TRBJ1-2; D gene ambiguous. The CDR3 loop spans 13 amino acids. Deletions cut 2 bases from V and 5 bases from J, with 12 bases between. Germline CDR1 reads DFQATT; CDR2 reads SNEGSKA (reference sequence). The DNA of the CDR3 is TGCAGTGCTAGACCTAGGACGGATTATGGCTACACCTTC. Amino acids: CSARPRTDYGYTF.

By share, this clone ranks as medium-sized. Other DNA sequences in this specimen translate into the identical CDR3. The genes are TRBV2 and TRBJ2-1; TRBD2 matches 14 bases. CDR1 and CDR2 from the germline V gene are SNHLY and FYNNEI. This CDR3 comprises 14 residues. V trimming: 10 bases; J trimming: 6 bases; junction bases outside the gene matches: 5. CDR3 DNA: TGTGCCACCAAGGGACTAGCGGGAGTCAATGAGCAGTTCTTC. It yields the protein CATKGLAGVNEQFF.

In its sample, this clone was seen many times. Other nucleotide sequences in the sample specify the same CDR3. This chain links TRBV12-5 with TRBJ2-2; D uncertain. CDR1 is LGHNT, CDR2 FRNRAP, per germline. CDR3 length: 12 residues. V lost 1 base, J lost 7 bases, and 4 bases lay in between. The CDR3 DNA sequence: TGTGCTAGTGGTTTGGGGATCGGGGAGCTGTTTTTT. It yields the protein CASGLGIGELFF.

This clone was counted many times. The J gene is TRBJ2-3, the V gene TRBV10-3, with TRBD1 as a possible D gene (5 bases). CDR1 is ENHRY and CDR2 is SYGVKD in the germline V gene. The V end lost 3 bases, the J end lost 0 bases, and 10 bases lay between the germline ends. This CDR3 contains 15 residues. The CDR3 loop is CAISDRGSSTDTQYF. The DNA of the CDR3 is TGTGCCATCAGTGATAGGGGTTCTAGCACAGATACGCAGTATTTT.

The sample holds a few counts of this clone. The chain employs TRBV24-1 and TRBJ2-3; 7 positions match TRBD1. Per the germline V gene, CDR1 is KGHDR and CDR2 is SFDVKD. The CDR3 spans 15 residues. V lost 9 bases to trimming and J lost 8 bases; unmatched junction nucleotides: 16. CDR3 region: CATSQGTGDMGTQYF. The CDR3 DNA reads TGTGCCACCTCCCAGGGTACAGGGGATATGGGTACGCAGTATTTT.

This clone is medium-sized in the sample. The V and J genes are TRBV4-1 and TRBJ1-4; possible D gene TRBD1, 5 bases. Trimming removed 0 bases from V and 3 bases from J, with 11 bases in between. This CDR3 is built from 16 residues. Germline V lookup: CDR1 MGHRA, CDR2 YSYEKL. CDR3 loop: CASSQDGRGPNEKLFF. CDR3 coding DNA: TGCGCCAGCAGCCAAGATGGGAGGGGACCTAATGAAAAACTGTTTTTT.

This clone showed up just a few times. One base away lies a much larger clone, so this may be a sequencing read error. The chain uses TRBV19 and TRBJ2-1; tentatively, D is TRBD2 (6 bases). The CDR3 extends over 15 amino acids. V lost 4 bases and J lost 5, with 15 bases in between. The germline CDR1 and CDR2 sequences are LNHDA and SQIVND (reference sequence). CDR3 in DNA: TGTGCCAGTAGTACTAGCGTAATAGCCCACAATGAGCAGTTCTTC. Translation: CASSTSVIAHNEQFF.

This chain's CDR3 is CATSVGGGNTEAFF. CDR3 in DNA: TGTGCCACCAGTGTGGGCGGCGGGAACACTGAAGCTTTCTTT. The chain recombines TRBV24-1 with TRBJ1-1; D remains unclear. The V gene's germline CDR1 is KGHDR and CDR2 SFDVKD. The germline V and J ends were trimmed by 5 bases and 1 base, with 10 bases remaining between them. The CDR3 consists of 14 residues.

Only a few counts were recorded for this clone. The chain has TRBV19 and TRBJ1-2; 8 bases agree with TRBD1. The CDR3 totals 15 residues. J was trimmed by 10 bases and V by 3 bases; bases with no gene match: 13. Germline lookup yields CDR1 LNHDA and CDR2 SQIVND (reference sequence). The CDR3 region is CASSIVTGTGPSYTF. Here the CDR3 DNA reads TGTGCCAGTAGTATTGTCACCGGGACAGGACCGTCCTACACCTTC.

At least ten counts were recorded for this clone. A much bigger clone sits one base away, suggesting this may be a read error. The sample carries other DNA sequences with the same CDR3. The rearrangement uses TRBV20-1 and TRBJ2-1; D call uncertain. The V gene lost 6 bases and the J gene lost 9 bases, with 12 bases spanning the gap. The CDR3 runs 11 residues. Germline V CDR1 and CDR2: DFQATT, SNEGSKA (reference sequence). CDR3 amino acids: CSASKLAEQFF. For the CDR3, the DNA is TGCAGTGCCAGTAAACTTGCTGAGCAGTTCTTC.

This clone was recorded many times. A clone one base away is much larger, so this may be a read error. The gene calls are TRBV5-1 and TRBJ2-2; D may be TRBD1 or TRBD2 (5 bases each). The CDR3 is 17 amino acids. Per germline, CDR1 SGHRS and CDR2 YFSETQ. V dropped 6 bases and J dropped 5 bases, with 23 bases sitting between them. CDR3 loop: CASTDTQRGFGTGELFF. For the CDR3, the DNA is TGCGCCAGCACGGATACGCAGAGGGGTTTTGGGACCGGGGAGCTGTTTTTT.